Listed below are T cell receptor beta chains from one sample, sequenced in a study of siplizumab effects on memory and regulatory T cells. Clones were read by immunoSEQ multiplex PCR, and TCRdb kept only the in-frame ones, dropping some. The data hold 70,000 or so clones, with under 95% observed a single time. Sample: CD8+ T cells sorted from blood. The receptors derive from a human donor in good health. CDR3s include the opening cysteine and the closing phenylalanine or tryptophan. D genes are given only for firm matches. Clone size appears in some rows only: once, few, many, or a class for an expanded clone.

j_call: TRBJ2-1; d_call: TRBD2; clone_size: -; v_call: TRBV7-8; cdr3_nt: TGTGCCAGCAGCTTAGCAAGCGGGGGGGCCCAGAATGAGCAGTTCTTC; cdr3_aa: CASSLASGGAQNEQFF
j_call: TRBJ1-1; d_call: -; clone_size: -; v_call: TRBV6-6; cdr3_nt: TGTGCCAGCAGTACCGGGACAACTGAAGCTTTCTTT; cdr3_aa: CASSTGTTEAFF
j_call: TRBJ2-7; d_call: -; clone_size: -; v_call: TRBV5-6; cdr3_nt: TGTGCCAGCAGCTTCACAGGGTCTGAGCAGTACTTC; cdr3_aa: CASSFTGSEQYF
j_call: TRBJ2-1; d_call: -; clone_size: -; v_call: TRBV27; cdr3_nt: TGTGCCAGCAGTTTGACGGAGGGAGTGGATGAGCAGTTCTTC; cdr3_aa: CASSLTEGVDEQFF
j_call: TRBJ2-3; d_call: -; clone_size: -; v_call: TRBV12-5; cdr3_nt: TGTGCTAGTGGTCCAGACAGGGGAGGGGGAGCAGATACGCAGTATTTT; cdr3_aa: CASGPDRGGGADTQYF
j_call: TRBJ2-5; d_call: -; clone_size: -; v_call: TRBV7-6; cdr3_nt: TGTGCCAGCAGCTTAGTCCCGGAGATGGAGACCCAGTACTTC; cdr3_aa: CASSLVPEMETQYF
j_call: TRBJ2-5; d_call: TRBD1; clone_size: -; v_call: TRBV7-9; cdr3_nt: TGTGCCAGCAGCTCGGACAGGGGTCGTGAGACCCAGTACTTC; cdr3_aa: CASSSDRGRETQYF
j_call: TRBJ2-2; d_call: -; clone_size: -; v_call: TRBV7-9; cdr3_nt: TGTGCCAGCAGCTTAGGTGCCCCCACCGGGGAGCTGTTTTTT; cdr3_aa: CASSLGAPTGELFF
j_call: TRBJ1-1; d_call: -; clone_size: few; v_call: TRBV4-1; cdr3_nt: TGCGCCAGCAGCCAATACGGCAGGGAAGCTTTCTTT; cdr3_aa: CASSQYGREAFF
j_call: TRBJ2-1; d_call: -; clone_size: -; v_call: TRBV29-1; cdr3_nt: TGCAGCGTTGAAGAATCGAAGGGAAACAATGAGCAGTTCTTC; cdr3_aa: CSVEESKGNNEQFF
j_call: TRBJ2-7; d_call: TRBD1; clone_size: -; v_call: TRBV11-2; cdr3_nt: TGTGCCAGCAGCTTAGAATACAGGGGCTCCTACGAGCAGTACTTC; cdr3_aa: CASSLEYRGSYEQYF
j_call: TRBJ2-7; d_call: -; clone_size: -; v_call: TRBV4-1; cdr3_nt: TGCGCCAGCAGCCAAGATGCAGGGAACTCCTACGAGCAGTACTTC; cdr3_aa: CASSQDAGNSYEQYF
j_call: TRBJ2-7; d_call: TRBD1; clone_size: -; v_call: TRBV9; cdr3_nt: TGTGCCAGCAGCGTGAGCCCGTCGACAGGGGCGGACGAGCAGTACTTC; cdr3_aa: CASSVSPSTGADEQYF
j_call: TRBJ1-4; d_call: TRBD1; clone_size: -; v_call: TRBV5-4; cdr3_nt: TGTGCCAGCAGCATACAGGGGGGAGAGGAAAAACTGTTTTTT; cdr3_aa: CASSIQGGEEKLFF
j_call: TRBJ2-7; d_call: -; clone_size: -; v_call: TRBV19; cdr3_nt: TGTGCCAGTTCCTGGCGCACTCCTCCCTACGAGCAGTACTTC; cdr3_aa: CASSWRTPPYEQYF
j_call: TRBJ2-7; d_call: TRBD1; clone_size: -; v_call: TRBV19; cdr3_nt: TGTGCCAGTAGACAGGGGGAGGACGAGCAGTACTTC; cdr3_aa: CASRQGEDEQYF
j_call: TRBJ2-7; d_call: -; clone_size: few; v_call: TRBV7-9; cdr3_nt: TGTGCCAGCAGCTTACAGCTAACCTACGAGCAGTACTTC; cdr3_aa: CASSLQLTYEQYF
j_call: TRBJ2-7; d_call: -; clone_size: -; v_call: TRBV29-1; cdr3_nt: TGCAGCGTTGCGCACGGGGGCTCCGAGCAGTACTTC; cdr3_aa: CSVAHGGSEQYF
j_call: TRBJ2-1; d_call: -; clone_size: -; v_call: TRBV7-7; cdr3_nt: TGTGCCAGCAGCCCCCATCCCAATGAGCAGTTCTTC; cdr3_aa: CASSPHPNEQFF
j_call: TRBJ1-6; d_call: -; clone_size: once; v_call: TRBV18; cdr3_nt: TGTGCCAGCTCAGTTCAGAGCTCCTATAATTCACCCCTCCACTTT; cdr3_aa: CASSVQSSYNSPLHF
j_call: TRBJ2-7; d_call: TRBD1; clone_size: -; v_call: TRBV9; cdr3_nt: TGTGCCAGCAGCGGACAGGGCTACGAGCAGTACTTC; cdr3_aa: CASSGQGYEQYF
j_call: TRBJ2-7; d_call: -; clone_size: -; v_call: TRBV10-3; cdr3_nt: TGTGCCATCAGTGTAGGTAGGGAGGATCCCTACGAGCAGTACTTC; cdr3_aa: CAISVGREDPYEQYF
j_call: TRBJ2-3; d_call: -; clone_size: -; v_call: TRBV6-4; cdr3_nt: TGTGCCAGCAGTGACTCGATGGGGACTCATACGCAGTATTTT; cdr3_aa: CASSDSMGTHTQYF
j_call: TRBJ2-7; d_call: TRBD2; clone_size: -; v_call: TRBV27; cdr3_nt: TGTGCCAGCAGTTTTGGAAGCGGGAGGGCCATACGCGACGAGCAGTACTTC; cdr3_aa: CASSFGSGRAIRDEQYF
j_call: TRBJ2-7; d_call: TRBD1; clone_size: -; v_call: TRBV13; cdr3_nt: TGTGCCAGTAGCCCAAAGGACAGGGGGAACGAGCAGTACTTC; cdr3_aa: CASSPKDRGNEQYF
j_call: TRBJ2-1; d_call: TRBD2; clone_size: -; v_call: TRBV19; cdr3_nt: TGTGCCAGTAGTTTCTTTAGCGGGGGACTAATTGAGCAGTTCTTC; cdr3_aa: CASSFFSGGLIEQFF
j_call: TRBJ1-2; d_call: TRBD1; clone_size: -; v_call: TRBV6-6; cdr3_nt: TGTGCCAGCAGTTACCGACAGGGGTTCTATGGCTACACCTTC; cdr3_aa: CASSYRQGFYGYTF
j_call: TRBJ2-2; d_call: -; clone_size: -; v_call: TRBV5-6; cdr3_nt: TGTGCCAGCAGCTTGCTTGCCGGGGAGCTGTTTTTT; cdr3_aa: CASSLLAGELFF
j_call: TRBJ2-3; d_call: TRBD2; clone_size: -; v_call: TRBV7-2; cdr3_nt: TGTGCCAGCAGCATGGACGGGGGGAGTGATACGCAGTATTTT; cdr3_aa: CASSMDGGSDTQYF
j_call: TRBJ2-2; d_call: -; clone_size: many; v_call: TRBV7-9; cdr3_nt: TGTGCCAGCAGCCCACAAGGGTGGGGACACTACACCGGGGAGCTGTTTTTT; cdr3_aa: CASSPQGWGHYTGELFF
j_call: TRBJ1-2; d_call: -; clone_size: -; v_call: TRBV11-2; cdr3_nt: TGTGCCAGCAGCTTAGGACACAGGGCGTGGGGCTACACCTTC; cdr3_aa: CASSLGHRAWGYTF
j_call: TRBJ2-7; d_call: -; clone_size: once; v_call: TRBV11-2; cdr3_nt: TGTGCCAGCAGCCTTGGGGCCGACGAGCAGTACTTC; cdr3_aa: CASSLGADEQYF
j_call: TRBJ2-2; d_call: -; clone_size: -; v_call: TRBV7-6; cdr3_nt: TGTGCCAGCAGCCCAAAATTCGGGGAGCTGTTTTTT; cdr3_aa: CASSPKFGELFF
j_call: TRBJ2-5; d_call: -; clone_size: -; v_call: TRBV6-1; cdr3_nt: TGTGCCAGCAGTGAATGGCAGGGCAGAGAGACCCAGTACTTC; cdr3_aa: CASSEWQGRETQYF
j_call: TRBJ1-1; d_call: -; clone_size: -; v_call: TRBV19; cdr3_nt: TGTGCCAGTATTGCCGGGACCATGAACACTGAAGCTTTCTTT; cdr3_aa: CASIAGTMNTEAFF
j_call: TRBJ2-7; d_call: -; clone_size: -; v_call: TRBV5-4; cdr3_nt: TGTGCCAGCAGCTGGGCCCCGGGACCGACCTACGAGCAGTACTTC; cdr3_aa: CASSWAPGPTYEQYF
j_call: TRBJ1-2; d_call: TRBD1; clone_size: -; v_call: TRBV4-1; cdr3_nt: TGCGCCAGCACCCTGGGGACAGGGGGTGCGGGCTACACCTTC; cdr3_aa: CASTLGTGGAGYTF
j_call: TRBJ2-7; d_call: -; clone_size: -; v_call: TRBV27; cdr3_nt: TGTGCCAGCAGTTTGGGGGTGTACTACGAGCAGTACTTC; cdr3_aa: CASSLGVYYEQYF
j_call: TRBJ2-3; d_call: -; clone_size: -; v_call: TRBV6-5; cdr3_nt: TGTGCCAGCAGCACGACCAGCACAGATACGCAGTATTTT; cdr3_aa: CASSTTSTDTQYF
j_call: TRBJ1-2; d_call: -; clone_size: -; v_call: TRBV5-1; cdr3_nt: TGCGCCAGCAGCTTCACAGCTGAAGGCTACACCTTC; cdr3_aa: CASSFTAEGYTF
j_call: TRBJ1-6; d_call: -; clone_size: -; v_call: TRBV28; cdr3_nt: TGTGCCAGCAGTTTCGACAGGAGCTCCTATAATTCACCCCTCCACTTT; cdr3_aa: CASSFDRSSYNSPLHF
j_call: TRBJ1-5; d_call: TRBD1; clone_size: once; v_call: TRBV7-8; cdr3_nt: TGTGCCAGCAGCGCCCCACAGGGGGCACCTTCTAGCAATCAGCCCCAGCATTTT; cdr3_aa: CASSAPQGAPSSNQPQHF
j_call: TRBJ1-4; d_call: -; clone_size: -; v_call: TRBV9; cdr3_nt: TGTGCCAGCAGCGGAGGACAGAGCTCGAATGAAAAACTGTTTTTT; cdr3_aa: CASSGGQSSNEKLFF
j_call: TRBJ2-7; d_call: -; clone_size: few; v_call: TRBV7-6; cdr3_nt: TGTGCCAGCAGCCCTGAAATAGACGGATCCTACGAGCAGTACTTC; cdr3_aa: CASSPEIDGSYEQYF
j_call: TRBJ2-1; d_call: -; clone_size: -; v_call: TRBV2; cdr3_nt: TGTGCCAGCAGTGAAGCCGTCTCCGGGGAGAGCTCCTACAATGAGCAGTTCTTC; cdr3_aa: CASSEAVSGESSYNEQFF